This T cell receptor (beta chain) was identified during a study of T cell responses to AZD1222 COVID-19 vaccine. This clone is a singleton in its sample. Trimming took 4 bases from V and 8 from J, leaving 11 bases between them. Germline V CDR1 and CDR2: SQVTM, ANQGSEA. The CDR3 is made up of 11 amino acids. The assay was immunoSEQ multiplex PCR, and TCRdb's table has in-frame clones only and misses some. Counted here are around 200,000 clones, 85% to 90% occurring once; the ten biggest clones make up about 0.53%. The gene calls are TRBV29-1 and TRBJ1-2, with a tentative D call TRBD1 (5 bases). The clonotype was recovered from an adult in good health. This specimen was peripheral blood, taken on day 0 of AZD1222 vaccination. The chain's CDR3 is CSVGIRGGYTF. The CDR3 DNA is TGCAGCGTTGGGATTAGGGGCGGCTACACCTTC.